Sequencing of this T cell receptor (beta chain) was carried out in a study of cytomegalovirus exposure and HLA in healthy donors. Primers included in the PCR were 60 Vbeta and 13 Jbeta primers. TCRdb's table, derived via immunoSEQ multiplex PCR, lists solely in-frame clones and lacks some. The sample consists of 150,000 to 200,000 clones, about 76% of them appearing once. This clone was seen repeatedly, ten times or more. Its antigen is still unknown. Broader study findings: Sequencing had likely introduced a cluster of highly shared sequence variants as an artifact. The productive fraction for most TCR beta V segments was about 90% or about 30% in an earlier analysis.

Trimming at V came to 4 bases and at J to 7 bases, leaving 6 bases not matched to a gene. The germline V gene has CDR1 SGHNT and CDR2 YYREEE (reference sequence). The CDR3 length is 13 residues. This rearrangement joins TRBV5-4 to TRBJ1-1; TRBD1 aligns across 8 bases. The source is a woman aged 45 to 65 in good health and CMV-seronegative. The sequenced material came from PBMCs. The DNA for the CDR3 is TGTGCCAGCAGCCTGGGAGGGACAGGTGAAGCTTTCTTT. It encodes CASSLGGTGEAFF. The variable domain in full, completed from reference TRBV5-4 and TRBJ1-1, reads ETGVTQSPTHLIKTRGQQVTLRCSSQSGHNTVSWYQQALGQGPQFIFQYYREEENGRGNFPPRFSGLQFPNYSSELNVNALELDDSALYLCASSLGGTGEAFFGQGTRLTVV.